This TCR beta chain was observed in a study of blood T cell repertoires in COVID-19. Across the study: Acute and convalescent COVID-19 samples came from the United States, Italy and Spain. PBMCs, B-cell-depleted T cells, or T cells provided the cDNA or gDNA that made up the material.

Authors' methods: Estimates of nucleated cell counts were drawn from the amplification of reference gene primers. TCRdb keeps only in-frame clones here, not all; method: immunoSEQ multiplex PCR. The D gene and trimming were derived from the DNA, and the V and J assignments and clone size from that table. This table holds 300,000 to 350,000 clones, roughly 89% found once. The CDR3 consists of 17 residues. The V gene end was trimmed by 4 bases and the J gene end by 5 bases; junction bases not matched to a gene: 18. Germline assignment: CDR1 SGHRS and CDR2 YFSETQ. Seattle patients were enrolled while actively infected and followed longitudinally.

The clonotype comes from an older woman with COVID-19, enrolled during active disease. The chain employs TRBV5-1 and TRBJ2-7, with 7 bases lining up with TRBD1. The specimen sequenced was peripheral blood. The CDR3 loop is CASSAGGKTGQGHEQYF. CDR3 bases: TGCGCCAGCAGCGCTGGGGGCAAGACAGGGCAGGGGCACGAGCAGTACTTC.